Listed here is a single T cell receptor beta chain. TCRdb processed the multiplex PCR reads anew with MiXCR; each CDR3 protein has one entry. The sample has thousands of distinct CDR3 sequences, under 55% seen once. These data originate in a study of breast tumors, draining lymph nodes, adjacent tissues. The clonotype was recovered from a female donor with breast cancer. Some clones in this sample may be carry-over from other donors' samples. Sequenced input: tumor-adjacent breast tissue.

In DNA form, the CDR3 reads TGTGCCAGCAGCGGGACAAACTATGGCTACACCTTC. This translates into CASSGTNYGYTF. V and J are TRBV2 and TRBJ1-2; D might be TRBD1 (6 bases). This CDR3 contains 12 residues. Germline V gives CDR1 SNHLY, CDR2 FYNNEI. Between the trimmed V and J ends, which lost 6 bases and 2 bases, there was a span of 7 bases.